This entry features one T cell receptor beta chain sequence. The source of the sample is a study of T cell repertoires in cytomegalovirus infection. The germline V gene has CDR1 MDHEN and CDR2 SYDVKM. The CDR3 extends over 11 amino acids. V dropped 3 bases and J dropped 6 bases, with 6 bases sitting between them. TCRdb reprocessed the reads with MiXCR, giving one entry per CDR3 protein. The sample lists some 390,000 distinct CDR3 sequences, over 15% occurring once. This TCR was recovered from a human donor in good health (CMV status not recorded). Some clones in this sample may be carry-over from other donors' samples. This chain joins TRBV28 and TRBJ2-7; D gene ambiguous. Input material: PBMCs. This chain's CDR3 is CASSFPGEQYF. Written as DNA, the CDR3 is TGTGCCAGCAGTTTCCCAGGCGAGCAGTACTTC.